This is a list of T cell receptor beta chains from one sample in a study of control samples from healthy donors and cancer patients. Assay used: immunoSEQ multiplex PCR; TCRdb lists only in-frame clones, some missing. The table records about 61,000 clones, around 90% of them present only once. Input material: PBMCs. These receptor sequences come from a man between 60 and 75 years old with colorectal cancer. Each CDR3 is given with its conserved first and last residue. D genes are given only for firm matches. The size entry is marked missing in some rows and otherwise reads once, few, many or a size class.

NA 15 TRBJ1-1 TRBV7-3 TRBD1 CASSPKGASGTEAFF TGTGCCAGCAGCCCAAAGGGGGCCTCGGGGACTGAAGCTTTCTTT
NA 17 TRBJ2-2 TRBV7-9 TRBD1 CASARTGRLYNTGELFF TGTGCCAGCGCCAGGACAGGGCGGTTATATAACACCGGGGAGCTGTTTTTT
NA 15 TRBJ2-5 TRBV3-1/TRBV3-2 NA CASSQGDVSGETQYF TGTGCCAGCAGCCAAGGGGATGTCTCCGGAGAGACCCAGTACTTC
NA 14 TRBJ1-1 TRBV7-6 NA CASTGRVGDTEAFF TGTGCCAGCACCGGCCGAGTTGGAGACACTGAAGCTTTCTTT
NA 17 TRBJ2-1 TRBV9 NA CASSVEGQASSYNEQFF TGTGCCAGCAGCGTAGAGGGTCAGGCGAGCTCCTACAATGAGCAGTTCTTC
NA 17 TRBJ1-6 TRBV19 NA CAITEVKQRTDNSPLHF TGTGCCATCACCGAGGTAAAACAGAGAACTGATAATTCACCCCTCCACTTT
NA 16 TRBJ2-3 TRBV3-1/TRBV3-2 NA CASSQGLARGADTQYF TGTGCCAGCAGCCAAGGTCTAGCTAGGGGGGCAGATACGCAGTATTTT
NA 10 TRBJ2-2 TRBV12-3/TRBV12-4 NA CASSFWELFF TGTGCCAGCAGTTTCTGGGAGCTGTTTTTT
NA 12 TRBJ2-7 TRBV5-1 NA CASSWVQGEQYF TGCGCCAGCAGCTGGGTACAGGGCGAGCAGTACTTC
NA 16 TRBJ1-5 TRBV28 NA CASSRPGGALSQPQHF TGTGCCAGCAGTCGCCCGGGAGGGGCCTTGAGTCAGCCCCAGCATTTT
NA 17 TRBJ2-5 TRBV4-1 NA CASSVIRGATPQETQYF TGCGCCAGCAGCGTTATACGGGGGGCGACACCCCAAGAGACCCAGTACTTC
NA 13 TRBJ1-1 TRBV10-3 NA CASDQGMNTEAFF TGTGCCAGCGACCAGGGGATGAACACTGAAGCTTTCTTT
NA 16 TRBJ1-1 TRBV27 TRBD1 CASSLFATGGDTEAFF TGTGCCAGCAGTTTATTTGCTACAGGGGGTGACACTGAAGCTTTCTTT
NA 16 TRBJ2-2 TRBV5-1 TRBD2 CASSLIAGENTGELFF TGCGCCAGCAGCCTAATAGCGGGGGAGAACACCGGGGAGCTGTTTTTT
NA 13 TRBJ2-7 TRBV10-2 TRBD1 CACFRDRAGEQYF TGCGCCTGCTTCCGGGACAGGGCTGGGGAGCAGTACTTC
NA 15 TRBJ2-7 TRBV6-2/TRBV6-3 TRBD2 CASSYGRGAPYEQYF TGTGCCAGCAGTTACGGGAGGGGAGCTCCCTACGAGCAGTACTTC
few 12 TRBJ2-7 TRBV29-1 TRBD1 CSIRQGSYEQYF TGCAGCATCCGACAGGGCAGTTACGAGCAGTACTTC
NA 16 TRBJ2-3 TRBV19 NA CASSIFGQGRADTQYF TGTGCCAGTAGTATTTTTGGGCAGGGAAGGGCAGATACGCAGTATTTT
NA 15 TRBJ2-1 TRBV6-6 TRBD2 CASATGGGASNEQFF TGTGCCAGCGCAACGGGCGGGGGGGCATCTAATGAGCAGTTCTTC
NA 13 TRBJ2-3 TRBV10-3 NA CAISDGLDDTQYF TGTGCCATCAGTGACGGGTTGGATGATACGCAGTATTTT
NA 13 TRBJ1-2 TRBV11-3 NA CASSLGGDTSYTF TGTGCCAGCAGCTTAGGGGGGGATACGAGCTACACCTTC
NA 17 TRBJ1-2 TRBV3-1/TRBV3-2 NA CASSQEEEGPADYGYTF TGTGCCAGCAGCCAAGAAGAAGAGGGACCGGCAGACTATGGCTACACCTTC
NA 12 TRBJ2-7 TRBV4-2 NA CASRCRRGAKDF TGTGCCAGCCGATGTCGCCGGGGGGCGAAAGACTTC
NA 14 TRBJ2-1 TRBV7-6 NA CASSFTGTMNEQFF TGTGCCAGCAGCTTTACCGGGACAATGAATGAGCAGTTCTTC
NA 16 TRBJ2-1 TRBV10-1 NA CASSGGNLLDYNEQFF TGCGCCAGCAGTGGGGGGAACCTACTCGACTACAATGAGCAGTTCTTC
NA 15 TRBJ1-6 TRBV28 NA CASSLRSSYNSPLHF TGTGCCAGCAGTTTAAGGAGCTCCTATAATTCACCCCTCCACTTT
NA 12 TRBJ2-1 TRBV10-3 TRBD1 CAIGQGDNEQFF TGTGCCATCGGACAGGGGGACAATGAGCAGTTCTTC
NA 12 TRBJ1-1 TRBV7-2 NA CASSLGRTEAFF TGTGCCAGCAGCTTAGGGAGGACTGAAGCTTTCTTT
NA 13 TRBJ1-4 TRBV3-1/TRBV3-2 NA CASSQNPFEKLFF TGTGCCAGCAGCCAGAACCCGTTTGAAAAACTGTTTTTT
NA 11 TRBJ1-2 TRBV20-1 NA CSASFNYGYTF TGCAGCGCGAGCTTCAACTATGGCTACACCTTC
NA 13 TRBJ2-7 TRBV27 NA CASSLYSSYEQYF TGTGCCAGCAGTTTATATAGCTCCTACGAGCAGTACTTC
NA 19 TRBJ1-3 TRBV3-1/TRBV3-2 TRBD1 CASSQLITGTGGLRDTIYF TGTGCCAGCAGCCAACTAATTACCGGGACAGGGGGCCTTAGGGACACCATATATTTT
NA 13 TRBJ1-2 TRBV6-6 NA CASTPRDQGWYTF TGTGCCAGCACCCCCCGGGACCAAGGTTGGTACACCTTC
NA 14 TRBJ1-2 TRBV2 TRBD1 CASISKTGGYGYTF TGTGCCAGCATCTCCAAGACAGGGGGCTATGGCTACACCTTC
NA 13 TRBJ2-7 TRBV27 NA CASSLQATYEQYF TGTGCCAGCAGTTTACAGGCGACCTACGAGCAGTACTTC
NA 17 TRBJ1-6 TRBV4-1 NA CASSMSGTNKANSPLHF TGCGCCAGCAGCATGTCCGGGACAAATAAGGCTAATTCACCCCTCCACTTT
once 13 TRBJ2-7 TRBV6-6 NA CASSYSGIYEQYF TGTGCCAGCAGTTACTCGGGGATCTACGAGCAGTACTTC
NA 13 TRBJ2-7 TRBV5-1 NA CASSFSDVYEQYF TGCGCCAGCAGCTTCTCCGATGTCTACGAGCAGTACTTC
NA 16 TRBJ1-4 TRBV4-2 NA CASSQAESATNEKLFF TGTGCCAGCAGCCAAGCCGAATCCGCAACTAATGAAAAACTGTTTTTT
NA 16 TRBJ2-3 TRBV6-4 NA CASSDSSSSFPDTQYF TGTGCCAGCAGTGACTCCTCGAGTAGCTTTCCAGATACGCAGTATTTT
NA 13 TRBJ1-1 TRBV28 TRBD1 CASSSRQGPEAFF TGTGCCAGCAGTTCCAGACAGGGCCCTGAAGCTTTCTTT
NA 15 TRBJ1-5 TRBV19 NA CASSTVVGGGQPQHF TGTGCCAGTAGTACGGTGGTAGGGGGGGGTCAGCCCCAGCATTTT
NA 17 TRBJ2-3 TRBV14 NA CASSQEAGGLRGDTQYF TGTGCCAGCAGCCAAGAAGCCGGGGGACTCCGGGGAGATACGCAGTATTTT
NA 15 TRBJ1-6 TRBV3-1/TRBV3-2 TRBD1 CASSQMGQGNSPLHF TGTGCCAGCAGCCAAATGGGACAGGGAAATTCACCCCTCCACTTT
NA 15 TRBJ1-5 TRBV21-1 NA CASSKHTGVSQPQHF TGTGCCAGCAGCAAACACACAGGGGTTTCTCAGCCCCAGCATTTT
NA 14 TRBJ2-3 TRBV10-3 TRBD2 CAIRPSGGYDTQYF TGTGCCATCAGACCTAGCGGGGGGTATGATACGCAGTATTTT